This TCR beta chain was captured in a study of T-cell memory formation after mild COVID-19. TCRdb reprocessed the 5' RACE reads with MiXCR, giving one entry per CDR3 protein. The repertoire holds roughly 370,000 distinct CDR3 sequences, with roughly 15% as singletons. This clonotype has more than one count but fewer than ten. One end of the junction does not line up with germline, which may come from a read error. Germline V gene data show CDR1 as SSHAT and CDR2 as FNYEAQ (reference sequence). The CDR3 extends over 15 amino acids. The TCR sequence derives from a man aged 18-30 years who had mild COVID-19 (a few samples of this study predate the infection). Cell type and time point are not known. V usage is TRBV7-7 and J usage is TRBJ1-3; no firm D call. The sample comprised PBMCs or a T cell subset sorted from them (not recorded which). The DNA of the CDR3 is TGTGCTAGCAGCTTAGGTACCGGGAGAGGAAACACCATATATTTT. This translates into CASSLGTGRGNTIYF.